This T cell receptor beta chain was found in a study of blood T cell repertoires in COVID-19. Study at large: PBMCs, B-cell-depleted T cells, or T cells provided the cDNA or gDNA that made up the material.

CDR3 size: 12 residues. V trimming: 5 bases; J trimming: 6 bases; junction bases outside the gene matches: 6. Germline CDR1 is GTSNPN and CDR2 is SVGIG (reference sequence). Study processing details: Amplification of reference gene primers was used by the study to estimate nucleated cell counts. The assay was immunoSEQ multiplex PCR, and TCRdb's table has in-frame clones only and misses some. V, J and clone size were drawn from that table, and D and trimming were deduced from the DNA. The sample shows approximately 180,000 clones, 70% to 90% of them seen only once. This sequence was found in a man in his 60s with acute or convalescent COVID-19. The chain joins TRBV30 to TRBJ1-2; TRBD1 matches 7 bases. The source material was peripheral blood. In nucleotides, the CDR3 is TGTGCCTGGGACAGGGCGATACATGGCTACACCTTC. Its protein is CAWDRAIHGYTF.